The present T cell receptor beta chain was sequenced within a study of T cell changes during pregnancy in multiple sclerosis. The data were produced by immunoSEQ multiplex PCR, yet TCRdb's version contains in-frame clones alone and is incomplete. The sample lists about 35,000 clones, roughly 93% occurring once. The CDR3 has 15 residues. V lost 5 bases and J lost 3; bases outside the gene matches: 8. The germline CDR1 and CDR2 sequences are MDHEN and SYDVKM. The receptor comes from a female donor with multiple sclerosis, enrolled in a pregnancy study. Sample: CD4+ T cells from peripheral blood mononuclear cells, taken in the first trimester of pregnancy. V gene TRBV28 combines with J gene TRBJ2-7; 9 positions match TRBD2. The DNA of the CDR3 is TGTGCCAGCAGTACAGCTTCTAGCGGGAACTACGAGCAGTACTTC. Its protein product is CASSTASSGNYEQYF.